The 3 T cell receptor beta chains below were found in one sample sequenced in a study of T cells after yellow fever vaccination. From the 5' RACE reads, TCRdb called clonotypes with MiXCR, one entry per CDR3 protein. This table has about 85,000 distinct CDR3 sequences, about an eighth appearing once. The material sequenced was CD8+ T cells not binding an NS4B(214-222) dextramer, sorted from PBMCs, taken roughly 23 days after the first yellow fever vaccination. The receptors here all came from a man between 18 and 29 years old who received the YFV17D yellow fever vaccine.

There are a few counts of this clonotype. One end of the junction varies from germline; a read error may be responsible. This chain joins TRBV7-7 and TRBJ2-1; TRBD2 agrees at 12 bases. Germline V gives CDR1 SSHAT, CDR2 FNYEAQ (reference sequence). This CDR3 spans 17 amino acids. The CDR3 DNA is TGTGCTAGCAGCCCCGAGCTGTTACTAGCGGGGGGCCCTGAGCAGTTCTTC. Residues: CASSPELLLAGGPEQFF.

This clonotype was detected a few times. The CDR3: CASSLGPSGEQYV. The CDR3, as DNA: TGTGCCAGCAGTTTAGGGCCGTCGGGTGAGCAGTACGTC. This chain connects TRBV12-3 or TRBV12-4 to TRBJ2-7; D is unclear. V lost 1 base to trimming and J lost 7 bases, with 11 bases between them. The CDR3 is 13 amino acids.

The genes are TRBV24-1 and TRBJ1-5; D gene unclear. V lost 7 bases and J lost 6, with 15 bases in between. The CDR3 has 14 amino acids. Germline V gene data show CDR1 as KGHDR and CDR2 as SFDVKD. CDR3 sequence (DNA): TGTGCCACCAGCGGCTCTGATTCGGGTCAGCCCCAGCATTTT. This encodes CATSGSDSGQPQHF.